The clone carrying this TCR beta chain appeared a few times. The antigen remains unidentified. In germline, CDR1 is SNHLY, CDR2 FYNNEI. Trimming left V 8 bases short and J 5 bases short, with 12 bases between. This CDR3 spans 12 amino acids. The entry originates in a study of response to subunit inactivated influenza vaccine. General study findings and limits: A suggestion made by the authors is that each seasonal influenza vaccination recruits few new T cells.

Each CDR3 protein gets one entry after TCRdb re-called the RT-PCR reads with MiXCR. The table lists around 760,000 distinct CDR3 sequences, about 15% of them singletons. The rearrangement uses TRBV2 and TRBJ2-5; D is unclear. This receptor was taken from a man in his fifties who received an inactivated influenza vaccine. Sequencing used PBMCs from blood, obtained around two weeks before vaccination. The CDR3 coding sequence is TGTGCCAGCGTTGTCGGTGGGGAGACCCAGTACTTC. It yields the protein CASVVGGETQYF.